The T cell receptor (beta chain) under discussion was sequenced for a study of regulatory T cells in long-lasting Graves disease. Library construction for TCR beta used iRepertoire HTBI primers and Arm-PCR of CDR3 regions. MiXCR, run by TCRdb on the multiplex PCR reads, gives a single entry per CDR3 protein. This sample has around 400,000 distinct CDR3 sequences, with around 24% found just once. This clonotype was observed once. A much larger clone differs by one base, so this may be a read error. The sample's time point: persistent/refractory GD, antithyroid drugs over 5 years with positive TRAb. There was RNA extracted from PBMCs, and the TCR library was made from it. Germline V gives CDR1 KGHSH, CDR2 LQKENI. This CDR3 is built from 13 residues.

The sequence derives from a female donor with Graves disease. The sample in question was peripheral blood mononuclear cells (PBMCs), obtained when the disease was refractory, from a patient treated with antithyroid drugs. The chain is built from TRBV18 and TRBJ1-2, with no clear D. CDR3 residues: CASPPQTSYGYTF. In nucleotides, the CDR3 is TGTGCCAGCCCACCACAGACTAGCTATGGCTACACCTTC.